This T cell receptor (beta chain) is from a study of blood T cell repertoires in COVID-19. Overall study context: The United States, Italy and Spain supplied acute and convalescent COVID-19 samples.

Method: immunoSEQ multiplex PCR; TCRdb's copy keeps in-frame clones and lacks some. The data contain over 200,000 clones, about 87% of them seen just once; the ten biggest clones take up 10%. CDR1 and CDR2 from the germline V gene are LNHDA and SQIVND (reference sequence). This CDR3 is built from 14 residues. Trimming took off 5 bases at V and 2 bases at J, with 12 bases between the two ends. The table lists this clone with a few counts. Donors were grouped by their self-reported clinical history. The origin of this receptor is a man between 18 and 35 years old with acute COVID-19. The sequenced sample was PBMCs or T cells enriched from blood (not recorded which). This chain links TRBV19 with TRBJ1-2, with D possibly being TRBD1 (5 bases). The CDR3 nucleotides are TGTGCCAGTAGTCTAGGAGACAGAAACTATGGCTACACCTTC. Translated, it gives CASSLGDRNYGYTF.